The entry below describes one T cell receptor (beta chain). The antigen this receptor binds is unknown. No per-base quality is available; no much larger clone lies one base away. One collaborating source in Seattle enrolled patients while the patients were actively infected and followed the patients over time throughout the course of disease. Whole blood was collected in K2EDTA tubes by collaborating institutions according to the institutions' own protocols. For TCRbeta analysis, collaborator samples were shipped as frozen whole blood, as isolated PBMCs, or as DNA extracted from either sample type. This sample stems from a study of blood T cell repertoires in COVID-19 (dated by TCRdb to 2018 to 2020). In the study overall: The collaborator samples originated in the United States, Italy and Spain and spanned the acute and convalescent phases of COVID-19. Deeply sampled blood TCRbeta repertoires from subjects exposed to, actively infected with, or recovered from COVID-19 were included in the dataset. The prospective study material was composed of cDNA or gDNA derived from T cells, B-cell-depleted T cells, or PBMCs. A de-identified subject ID, COVID-19 status, age in years and sex were almost always included in the sample metadata. The samples were drawn from the first 160 participants of the ongoing ImmuneRACE study and from under 1,500 subjects provided by 6 global collaborators. The repertoires were made available in a free public database intended to serve as a resource for research on the immune response to SARS-CoV-2. HLA class I and class II types, where available, came from metadata supplied by the sample provider rather than from assay-based typing.

Broader findings and caveats from the paper: The amount of clinical and demographic metadata varied by source and participant and was provided uncurated.

TCRbeta CDR3 regions were amplified from genomic DNA by means of the immunoSEQ Assay, a bias-controlled multiplex PCR. For the original study's pipeline: The number of nucleated cells in each sample was estimated by amplification of reference gene primers within the assay. To quantify the absolute abundance of each unique TCRbeta CDR3 rearrangement, sequence reads were collapsed and filtered. For each sample, productive Simpson clonality was calculated by taking the square root of Simpson's diversity index across productive rearrangements. Not all clones reach the TCRdb copy of this immuneACCESS table, which keeps in-frame sequences only. Checked studies attribute under half of the gap to unresolved V genes and leave the rest unexplained. That table furnishes V, J and clone size, whereas the DNA furnished D and trimming. For this sample there are approximately 51,000 clones; about 90% appear just once. The top ten hold 2.1% of the sample.

Germline trimming amounts to 0 bases on V and 8 bases on J, with 15 as the count of junction bases outside the gene matches. The germline V gene yields MGHRA for CDR1 and YSYEKL for CDR2. The CDR3 contains 18 residues, cysteine and phenylalanine counted. This entry keeps only the CDR3 DNA: 54 bases, framed from base 1. The clonotype was recovered from a woman older than 75 with COVID-19, enrolled during active disease. The sequencing sample was made of peripheral blood. The chain uses TRBV4-1 and TRBJ1-4, with TRBD1 identical over 7 junction bases. Here the CDR3 is given as CASSQDPKRTGLYEKLFF. The DNA sequence is as follows: TGCGCCAGCAGCCAAGATCCGAAAAGGACAGGACTTTACGAAAAACTGTTTTTT.